A single sample gave rise to the 3 T cell receptor beta chains below, sequenced in a study of cytomegalovirus exposure and HLA in healthy donors. Amplification used 60 Vbeta primers and 13 Jbeta primers. Profiling relied on immunoSEQ multiplex PCR, and the TCRdb table lists in-frame clones only, not all of them. The sample lists hundreds of thousands of clones, approximately 70% occurring once. What was sequenced was PBMCs. These receptors came from a woman in her 30s in good health and CMV-seronegative.

The chain recombines TRBV6-6 with TRBJ2-7, with no clear D. The CDR3 spans 16 residues. The V end lost 4 bases, the J end lost 3 bases, and 19 bases lay between the germline ends. Germline loops: CDR1 MNHNY, CDR2 SVGAGI (reference sequence). DNA of the CDR3: TGTGCCAGCAGTTCTACTCGTCAAGACGGAGACTACGAGCAGTACTTC. It translates to CASSSTRQDGDYEQYF.

The chain joins TRBV6-5 to TRBJ1-1; D is ambiguous. The ends were cut back, 5 bases at V and 4 bases at J, with 8 bases in the middle. The CDR3 is 12 residues long. CDR1 is MNHEY, CDR2 SVGAGI, per germline. CDR3 protein: CASSAVGTEAFF. CDR3 DNA sequence: TGTGCCAGCAGTGCGGTGGGCACTGAAGCTTTCTTT.

The chain is built from TRBV2 and TRBJ1-5, with D unclear. Per germline, CDR1 SNHLY and CDR2 FYNNEI. This CDR3 spans 17 amino acids. Trimming shortened V by 4 bases and J by 0 bases, and 16 bases separated the two germline ends. The CDR3 DNA sequence: TGTGCCAGCAGTGTGCTTTCAATAACATATAGCAATCAGCCCCAGCATTTT. Protein sequence: CASSVLSITYSNQPQHF.